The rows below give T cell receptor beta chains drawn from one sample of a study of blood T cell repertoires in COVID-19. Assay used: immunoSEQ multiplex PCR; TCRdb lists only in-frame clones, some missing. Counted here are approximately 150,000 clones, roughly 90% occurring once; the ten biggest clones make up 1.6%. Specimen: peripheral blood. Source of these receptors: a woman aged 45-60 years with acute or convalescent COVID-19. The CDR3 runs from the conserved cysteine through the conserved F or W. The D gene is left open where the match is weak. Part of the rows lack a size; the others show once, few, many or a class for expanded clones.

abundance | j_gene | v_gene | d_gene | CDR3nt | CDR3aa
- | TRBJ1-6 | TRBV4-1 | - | TGCGCCAGCAGCCAAGACAGGGGTAGCAATTCACCCCTCCACTTT | CASSQDRGSNSPLHF
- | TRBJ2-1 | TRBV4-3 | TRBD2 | TGCGCCAGCAGCCACTACATGGCGGGAGGGTCAGAAGAGCAGTTCTTC | CASSHYMAGGSEEQFF
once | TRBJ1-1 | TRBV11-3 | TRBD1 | TGTGCCAGCAGCTTGGGTCCGACAGGGGAGGCTTTCTTT | CASSLGPTGEAFF
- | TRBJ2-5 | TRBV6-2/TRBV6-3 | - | TGTGCCAGCAGTCCGCCCACTGTACAGGAGACCCAGTACTTC | CASSPPTVQETQYF
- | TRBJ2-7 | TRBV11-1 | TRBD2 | TGTGCCAGCAGCTTATGGCGGGGGAGCTCCTACGAGCAGTACTTC | CASSLWRGSSYEQYF
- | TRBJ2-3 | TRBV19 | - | TGTGCCAGTAGTATAAGCCACACAGATACGCAGTATTTT | CASSISHTDTQYF
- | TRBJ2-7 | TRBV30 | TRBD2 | TGTGCCTGCCGAGGCGCGGGAGGCTCCTACGAGCAGTACTTC | CACRGAGGSYEQYF
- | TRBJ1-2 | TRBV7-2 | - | TGTGCCAGCAGCCCGGACACTAACTATGGCTACACCTTC | CASSPDTNYGYTF
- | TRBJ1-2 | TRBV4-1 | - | TGCGCCAGCAGCCAAGATCCCGGCCGGGTTGGCTACACCTTC | CASSQDPGRVGYTF
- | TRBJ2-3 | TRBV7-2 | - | TGTGCCAGCAGCTTAATTGGCGGGGGCACAGATACGCAGTATTTT | CASSLIGGGTDTQYF
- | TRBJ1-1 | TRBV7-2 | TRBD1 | TGTGCCAGCAGCCAAAGGACAGGGGGTTACACTGAAGCTTTCTTT | CASSQRTGGYTEAFF
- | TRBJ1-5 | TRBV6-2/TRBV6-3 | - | TGTGCCAGCAGTTACGGCAGGGATCAGCCCCAGCATTTT | CASSYGRDQPQHF
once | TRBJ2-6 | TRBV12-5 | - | TGTGCTAGTGGTCCCCCCACAGGGAGAAGTGGGGCCAACGTCCTGACTTTC | CASGPPTGRSGANVLTF
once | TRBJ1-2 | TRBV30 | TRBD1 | TGTGCCTGGAGGAAAGACAGGGAGTTAGATGGCTACACCTTC | CAWRKDRELDGYTF
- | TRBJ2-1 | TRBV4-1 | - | TGCGCCAGCAGCCAAGAAGAAGGGCAGGGTTGGAATGAGCAGTTCTTC | CASSQEEGQGWNEQFF
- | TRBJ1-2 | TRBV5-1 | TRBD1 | TGCGCCAGCAGCCCTGGGACAGGGAGCCTCGGCTACACCTTC | CASSPGTGSLGYTF
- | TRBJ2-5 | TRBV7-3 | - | TGTGCCAGCAGCTTGATGGGGGCGTCCGGGGAGACCCAGTACTTC | CASSLMGASGETQYF
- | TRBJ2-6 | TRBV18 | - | TGTGCCAGCTCACCACCAGGGGCTGGGGCCAACGTCCTGACTTTC | CASSPPGAGANVLTF
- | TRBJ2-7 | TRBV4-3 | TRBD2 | TGCGCCAGCAGCCAAGAGCGGGGGGCTAGCGGGCTCTACGAGCAGTACTTC | CASSQERGASGLYEQYF
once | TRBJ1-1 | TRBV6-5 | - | TGTGCCAGCAGTTACTTGGGGGGAAGCACTGAAGCTTTCTTT | CASSYLGGSTEAFF
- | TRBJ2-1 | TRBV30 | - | TGTGCCTGGAGTGTAGCAGGGGCGTACAATGAGCAGTTCTTC | CAWSVAGAYNEQFF
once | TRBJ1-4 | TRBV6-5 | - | TGTGCCAGCAGTCGGCGGGAGGAGCCTAATGAAAAACTGTTTTTT | CASSRREEPNEKLFF
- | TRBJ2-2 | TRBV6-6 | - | TGTGCCAGCAGTTACTCGACTACCGGGGAGCTGTTTTTT | CASSYSTTGELFF
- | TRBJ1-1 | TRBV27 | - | TGTGCCAGCAGTTTAGTCGGGGGGAGAATGAACACTGAAGCTTTCTTT | CASSLVGGRMNTEAFF
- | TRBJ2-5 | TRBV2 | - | TGTGCCAGCAGTGAGCCTCGACACTCAACGGGGGAGACCCAGTACTTC | CASSEPRHSTGETQYF
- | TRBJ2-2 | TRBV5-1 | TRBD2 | TGCGCCAGCAGCGCATGGACTAGCGGGGGTTCCAACACCGGGGAGCTGTTTTTT | CASSAWTSGGSNTGELFF
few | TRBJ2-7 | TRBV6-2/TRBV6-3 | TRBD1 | TGTGCCAGCAGTTACGACGACAGGGGGCTCCCCACCCAGTACTTC | CASSYDDRGLPTQYF
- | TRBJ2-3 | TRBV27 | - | TGTGCCAGCAGTTTAGAGGAAGGCACAGATACGCAGTATTTT | CASSLEEGTDTQYF
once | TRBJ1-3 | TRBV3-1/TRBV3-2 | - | TGTGCCAGCAGCCAGATGGACGGGGTCTCTGGAAACACCATATATTTT | CASSQMDGVSGNTIYF
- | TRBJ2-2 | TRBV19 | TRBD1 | TGTGCCAGTAGTATAGATCACAGGGGCGCCGGGGAGCTGTTTTTT | CASSIDHRGAGELFF
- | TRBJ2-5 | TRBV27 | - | TGTGCCAGCAGTTTATCTTCAGGGATAGAGACCCAGTACTTC | CASSLSSGIETQYF
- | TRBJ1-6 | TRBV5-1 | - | TGCGCCAGCAGCTTGGACAGCTCCTATAATTCACCCCTCCACTTT | CASSLDSSYNSPLHF
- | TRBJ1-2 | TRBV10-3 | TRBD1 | TGTGCCATCAGTGAGACAGGGGGCGAGGACTATGGCTACACCTTC | CAISETGGEDYGYTF
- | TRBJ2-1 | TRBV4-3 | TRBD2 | TGCGCCAGCAGCCAAGCGGGTTCTGAAGTGGGACTAGCGGGCAATGAGCAGTTCTTC | CASSQAGSEVGLAGNEQFF
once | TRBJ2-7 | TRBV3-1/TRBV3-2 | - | TGTGCCAGCAGCCGGGGACACCCCTACGAGCAGTACTTC | CASSRGHPYEQYF
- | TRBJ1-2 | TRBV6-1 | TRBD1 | TGTGCCAGCAGTGAATGGGACAGGGGGCAAAGGTATGGCTACACCTTC | CASSEWDRGQRYGYTF
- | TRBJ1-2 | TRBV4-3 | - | TGCGCCAGCAGCCAAGAAGGGGGAGGGGTGGGCTACACCTTC | CASSQEGGGVGYTF
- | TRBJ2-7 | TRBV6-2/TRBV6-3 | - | TGTGCCAGCAGCCCTTCAGGGTGGGGAGAGCAGTACTTC | CASSPSGWGEQYF
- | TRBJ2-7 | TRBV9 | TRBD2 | TGTGCCAGCAGCGAGAAGGGACTAGCGGGGTACGAGCAGTACTTC | CASSEKGLAGYEQYF
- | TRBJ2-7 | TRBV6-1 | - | TGTGCCAGCAGTGAAAGTAACGGGAGCGGCTACGAGCAGTACTTC | CASSESNGSGYEQYF
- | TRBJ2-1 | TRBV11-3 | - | TGTGCCAGCAGCTTAGGACAGTACAATGAGCAGTTCTTC | CASSLGQYNEQFF
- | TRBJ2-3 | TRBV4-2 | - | TGTGCCAGCAGCCAAAGGGGGGATACGCAGTATTTT | CASSQRGDTQYF
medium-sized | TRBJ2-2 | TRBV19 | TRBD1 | TGTGCCAGTAGCCGGACAGGGGGGAACACCGGGGAGCTGTTTTTT | CASSRTGGNTGELFF
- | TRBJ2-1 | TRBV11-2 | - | TGTGCCAGCAGCTCCACCATAATACCCCCAGTAAATGAGCAGTTCTTC | CASSSTIIPPVNEQFF
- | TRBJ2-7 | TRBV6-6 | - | TGTGCCAGCAGTTACTCGAGTTTTGGTGAGCAGTACTTC | CASSYSSFGEQYF
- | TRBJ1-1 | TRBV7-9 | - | TGTGCCAGCAGCTTAGACAGGGAAGCTTTCTTT | CASSLDREAFF
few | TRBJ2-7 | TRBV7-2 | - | TGTGCCAGCAGCTCCTCCCTAGCGGAGCAGTACTTC | CASSSSLAEQYF
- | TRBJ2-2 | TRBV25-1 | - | TGTGCCAGCAGTGGCCGGACTGTTAACACCGGGGAGCTGTTTTTT | CASSGRTVNTGELFF
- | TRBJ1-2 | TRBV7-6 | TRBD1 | TGTGCCAGCAGCCGTGGACAGGGAACTATTGGCTACACCTTC | CASSRGQGTIGYTF
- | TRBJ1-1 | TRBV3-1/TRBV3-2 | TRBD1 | TGTGCCAGTGGGACAGGGGGCGCATTTGAAGCTTTCTTT | CASGTGGAFEAFF
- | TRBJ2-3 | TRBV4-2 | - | TGTGCCAGCAGCCAAGGGGGAGGAGATACGCAGTATTTT | CASSQGGGDTQYF
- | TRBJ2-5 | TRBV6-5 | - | TGTGCCAGCACCGCCCCAGGGCGGGAGACCCAGTACTTC | CASTAPGRETQYF
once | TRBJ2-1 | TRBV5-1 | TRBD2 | TGCGCCAGCAGCTCCTACCCGACTAGCACGAATGAGCAGTTCTTC | CASSSYPTSTNEQFF
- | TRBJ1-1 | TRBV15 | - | TGTGCCACCAGCAGAGACAGTCAATCTGAAGCTTTCTTT | CATSRDSQSEAFF
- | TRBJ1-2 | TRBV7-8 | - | TGTGCCAGCAGCCCCGACAGGACGCGGGGCTACACCTTC | CASSPDRTRGYTF
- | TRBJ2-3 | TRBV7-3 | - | TGTGCCAGCAGCTTAAGGACAGGGACTAGCCCCGCAGATACGCAGTATTTT | CASSLRTGTSPADTQYF
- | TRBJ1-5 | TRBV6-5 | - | TGTGCCAGCATAAATTCCGGACAGATCAATCAGCCCCAGCATTTT | CASINSGQINQPQHF